This entry lists 28 T cell receptor beta chains sequenced from one sample in a study of HIV-infected patients and healthy controls. Whole blood was used without fractionation, so all unsorted peripheral T cells were included. Reverse transcription used 450 to 500 ng RNA and constant-region primers for alpha and beta. Separate chain-specific third strand synthesis with multiplexing indices produced the alpha and beta libraries. TCRdb re-called the 5' RACE reads through MiXCR, storing one row per CDR3 protein. The table has 8,000 to 13,000 distinct CDR3 sequences, 8% seen once. The sequenced sample consisted of blood. These receptors all stem from an adult in good health.

This clonotype was seen repeatedly, ten times or more. The chain combines TRBV7-6 with TRBJ2-5; D is undetermined. The germline V gene encodes CDR1 SGHVS and CDR2 FNYEAQ. The CDR3 length is 13 residues. Trimming took off 1 base at V and 6 bases at J, with 9 bases between the two ends. The CDR3 sequence is CASSLETPQTQYF. The CDR3 coding sequence is TGTGCCAGCAGCTTAGAGACCCCCCAGACCCAGTACTTC.

This clonotype rates as medium-sized. This chain uses TRBV6-1 with TRBJ2-7, with 11 bases that match TRBD2. V was clipped by 2 bases and J by 4 bases; unmatched bases: 4. CDR1 and CDR2 (germline): MNHNS, SASEGT. CDR3 size: 15 residues. The CDR3 sequence: CASSEQASGGYEQYF. As DNA, the CDR3 is TGTGCCAGCAGTGAACAGGCTAGCGGGGGGTACGAGCAGTACTTC.

As to this clonotype: This may stem from a read error, because a much larger clone lies one nucleotide away. The rearrangement uses TRBV5-8 and TRBJ2-7; D call uncertain. Trimming took off 0 bases at V and 4 bases at J, with 11 bases between the two ends. CDR1 is SGHTS, CDR2 YDEGEE, per germline. This CDR3 contains 14 residues. CDR3 coding DNA: TGTGCCAGCAGCTTGGTAGGCGGACCATACGAGCAGTACTTC. It translates to CASSLVGGPYEQYF.

This clonotype was detected many times. The chain combines TRBV5-4 with TRBJ1-2; TRBD1 matches at 8 bases. Germline V gene lookup returns CDR1 SGHNT and CDR2 YYREEE (reference sequence). The trim removed 2 bases at V and 4 bases at J, leaving 7 bases unmatched. This CDR3 has 15 amino acids. The CDR3 DNA follows: TGTGCCAGCAGCTTACAGGACAGGGCAACCTATGGCTACACCTTC. Amino acid sequence: CASSLQDRATYGYTF.

A few counts support this clonotype. The chain links TRBV5-4 to TRBJ1-3; 10 bases agree with TRBD1. Looked up from germline, CDR1 is SGHNT and CDR2 is YYREEE (reference sequence). This CDR3 is 15 amino acids long. The J segment lost 4 bases and the V segment lost 3 bases, leaving 4 bases of the junction unmatched. The CDR3 loop reads CASSWGTGAGNTIYF. Written as DNA, the CDR3 is TGTGCCAGCAGCTGGGGGACAGGGGCCGGAAACACCATATATTTT.

This clonotype was recorded a few times. This chain joins TRBV7-9 and TRBJ1-1; TRBD1 agrees at 7 bases. Trimming took 4 bases from V and 1 from J; bases not matched to a gene: 6. Germline CDR1 and CDR2: SEHNR and FQNEAQ (reference sequence). The length of the CDR3 is 15 residues. CDR3 in amino acids: CASSYLGTANTEAFF. The CDR3, as DNA: TGTGCCAGCAGCTACCTTGGGACAGCGAACACTGAAGCTTTCTTT.

This clonotype was detected ten times or more. This CDR3 reads CASSSKLQGGLINYGYTF. In DNA form, the CDR3 reads TGTGCCAGCAGTTCTAAATTACAGGGGGGACTCATTAACTATGGCTACACCTTC. The V and J genes are TRBV6-5 and TRBJ1-2, with 8 bases matching TRBD1. V shed 4 bases, J shed 1 base, and the junction held 14 bases outside the gene matches. This CDR3 spans 18 amino acids. The germline V gene encodes CDR1 MNHEY and CDR2 SVGAGI.

V gene TRBV19 combines with J gene TRBJ1-4; 7 bases fit TRBD1. This CDR3 contains 15 residues. Germline CDR1 reads LNHDA; CDR2 reads SQIVND (reference sequence). V lost 4 bases, J lost 5 bases, and 7 bases stayed unmatched. CDR3 bases: TGTGCCAGTAGTACGCCCGGGACAGCGAATGAAAAACTGTTTTTT. Residues: CASSTPGTANEKLFF.

This clonotype came up many times. The rearrangement uses TRBV6-2 or TRBV6-3 and TRBJ1-5; TRBD1 matches 11 bases. V was pared by 2 bases and J by 5 bases, with 2 bases of the junction left unmatched. There are 15 residues in the CDR3. CDR1 and CDR2 from the germline V gene are MNHEY and SVGEGT. CDR3 residues: CASSYRTGGDQPQHF. The CDR3 DNA follows: TGTGCCAGCAGTTACCGGACAGGGGGCGATCAGCCCCAGCATTTT.

This clonotype was seen many times. The chain links TRBV5-1 to TRBJ1-4; 9 nucleotides match TRBD1. The ends lost 0 bases at V and 8 bases at J; junction bases unmatched: 8. This CDR3 spans 16 amino acids. Germline lookup yields CDR1 SGHRS and CDR2 YFSETQ. CDR3 nucleotides: TGCGCCAGCAGCTTGGGCATGACAGGGGGGAAGGAAAAACTGTTTTTT. This encodes CASSLGMTGGKEKLFF.

This clonotype is labeled medium-sized. The chain has TRBV27 and TRBJ1-6; D uncertain. The CDR3 covers 14 residues. Germline CDR1 is MNHEY and CDR2 is SMNVEV (reference sequence). Trimming stripped 8 bases from V and 0 bases from J, with 8 bases between. CDR3 region: CASRQSSYNSPLHF. The CDR3 DNA reads TGTGCCAGCCGCCAGAGCTCCTATAATTCACCCCTCCACTTT.

This clonotype was found many times. This sequence joins TRBV5-1 and TRBJ2-3; D might be TRBD2 (6 bases). CDR1 is SGHRS and CDR2 is YFSETQ in the germline V gene. Deletions cut 3 bases from V and 4 bases from J, with 15 bases between. The CDR3 extends over 15 amino acids. CDR3 loop: CASSSSGTGADTQYF. Written as DNA, the CDR3 is TGCGCCAGCAGCTCTTCAGGGACTGGGGCAGATACGCAGTATTTT.

By share of the sample, this clonotype is medium-sized (0.01 to 0.1%). CDR3: CASSLRLTSGTQETQYF. The CDR3 DNA is TGTGCCAGCAGCTTAAGGTTGACTAGCGGTACCCAAGAGACCCAGTACTTC. The V gene is TRBV11-2, the J gene TRBJ2-5, with 9 bases that match TRBD2. The CDR3 runs to 17 residues. V lost 2 bases and J lost 1; bases outside the gene matches: 8. CDR1 and CDR2 from the germline V gene are SGHAT and FQNNGV.

Sample share makes this clonotype medium-sized (0.01 to 0.1%). This sequence joins TRBV20-1 and TRBJ1-1; TRBD1 aligns across 10 bases. Germline CDR1 is DFQATT and CDR2 is SNEGSKA (reference sequence). This CDR3 is 18 amino acids long. V was clipped by 0 bases and J by 6 bases; unmatched bases: 16. DNA of the CDR3: TGCAGTGCTAGAGATTACTTACGGGGCGACAGGGGGCAAGCTGAAGCTTTCTTT. This gives the protein CSARDYLRGDRGQAEAFF.

By sample fraction, this clonotype is medium-sized. This sequence joins TRBV5-1 and TRBJ1-5; D is unclear. CDR3 length: 16 amino acids. The germline V gene has CDR1 SGHRS and CDR2 YFSETQ. Trimming took off 4 bases at V and 3 bases at J, with 17 bases between the two ends. The CDR3 DNA sequence: TGCGCCAGCAGCCCCACGGAGGATCGGGTCAATCAGCCCCAGCATTTT. It encodes CASSPTEDRVNQPQHF.

This clonotype was detected many times. The genes are TRBV18 and TRBJ1-5; D call uncertain. Trimming pared 2 bases from V and 2 bases from J, leaving 7 bases between. The CDR3 covers 14 residues. CDR1 is KGHSH and CDR2 is LQKENI in the germline V gene. The CDR3 DNA reads as TGTGCCAGCTCACCAGGGCTGGGCAATCAGCCCCAGCATTTT. The encoded protein is CASSPGLGNQPQHF. Using reference TRBV18 and TRBJ1-5 for the parts outside the CDR3, the full variable domain is NAGVMQNPRHLVRRRGQEARLRCSPMKGHSHVYWYRQLPEEGLKFMVYLQKENIIDESGMPKERFSAEFPKEGPSILRIQQVVRGDSAAYFCASSPGLGNQPQHFGDGTRLSIL.

This clonotype was recorded many times. The rearrangement joins TRBV19 to TRBJ1-5; 7 bases fit TRBD1. The CDR3 covers 18 residues. Trimming took 4 bases from V and 0 from J; bases not matched to a gene: 12. Germline CDR1 LNHDA, CDR2 SQIVND (reference sequence). CDR3 protein: CASSTEQLTGISNQPQHF. The CDR3 nucleotides read TGTGCCAGTAGTACGGAACAACTGACAGGGATTAGCAATCAGCCCCAGCATTTT.

The J gene is TRBJ2-5, the V gene TRBV12-3 or TRBV12-4; 7 nucleotides match TRBD1. V lost 5 bases to trimming and J lost 5 bases; unmatched junction nucleotides: 8. This CDR3 region has 14 residues. The CDR3 here is CASSEARGQETQYF. The CDR3 DNA reads TGTGCCAGCAGTGAAGCAAGGGGGCAGGAGACCCAGTACTTC.

This chain links TRBV20-1 with TRBJ2-3; weak D call: TRBD1 (5 bases). Germline V CDR1 and CDR2: DFQATT, SNEGSKA (reference sequence). The CDR3 extends over 15 amino acids. V was shortened by 6 bases and J by 2 bases, with 18 bases between the two germline ends. CDR3 bases: TGCAGTGCCAATCAGGGCGTGGGTAACACAGATACGCAGTATTTT. Protein: CSANQGVGNTDTQYF.

Sample share makes this clonotype medium-sized. This rearrangement joins TRBV7-9 to TRBJ2-7, with D tentatively TRBD1 (6 bases). Germline CDR1 and CDR2: SEHNR and FQNEAQ (reference sequence). Trimming took off 3 bases at V and 3 bases at J, with 12 bases between the two ends. The CDR3 covers 14 residues. CDR3 loop: CASSFAAGVYEQYF. CDR3 DNA: TGTGCCAGCAGCTTCGCCGCAGGGGTCTACGAGCAGTACTTC.

This clonotype was seen ten or more times. This chain connects TRBV6-1 to TRBJ2-7; tentative D call: TRBD2 (6 bases). Per germline, CDR1 MNHNS and CDR2 SASEGT. This CDR3 has 11 residues. The V gene lost 6 bases and the J gene lost 9 bases, with 12 bases spanning the gap. The CDR3, as DNA: TGTGCCAGCAGATGGACGGGAGCGCAGTACTTC. It encodes CASRWTGAQYF.

This clonotype came up many times. The chain joins TRBV6-6 to TRBJ1-2, with D possibly TRBD1 on 5 matching bases. V lost 5 bases to trimming and J lost 2 bases, with 15 bases between them. Germline V gives CDR1 MNHNY, CDR2 SVGAGI (reference sequence). This CDR3 has 15 residues. The CDR3 DNA reads as TGTGCCAGCAGTAGTCCCGTGGGGCTAAACTATGGCTACACCTTC. Protein sequence: CASSSPVGLNYGYTF.

This clonotype counts as medium-sized. The J gene is TRBJ2-5, the V gene TRBV4-2, with 9 bases matching TRBD2. The germline V gene has CDR1 LGHNA and CDR2 YNFKEQ. The CDR3 length is 16 residues. J lost 3 bases, V lost 4 bases, and 9 bases had no gene match. The CDR3 DNA sequence: TGTGCCAGCAGCCGTGCAGCGGGGGGCCCTGAAGAGACCCAGTACTTC. Translation gives CASSRAAGGPEETQYF.

The V gene is TRBV27, the J gene TRBJ1-1; 12 positions agree with TRBD1. Unmatched junction bases numbered 5, after V lost 2 bases and J lost 1 base. CDR1 MNHEY and CDR2 SMNVEV come from the germline V gene (reference sequence). The CDR3 length is 17 residues. CDR3 loop: CASSLRPGQGANTEAFF. The CDR3 DNA follows: TGTGCCAGCAGTTTAAGGCCGGGACAGGGGGCGAACACTGAAGCTTTCTTT.

This clonotype showed up just a few times. This chain joins TRBV20-1 and TRBJ2-4; D possibly matches TRBD1 or TRBD2 (5 bases each). The CDR3 length is 16 residues. V was trimmed by 3 bases and J by 0 bases, leaving 15 bases between them. Germline CDR1 and CDR2: DFQATT and SNEGSKA (reference sequence). The CDR3 is CSASGSGLGAKNIQYF. In DNA, the CDR3 is TGCAGTGCTAGTGGTTCGGGGCTCGGAGCCAAAAACATTCAGTACTTC.

The chain links TRBV7-9 to TRBJ2-3; D is perhaps TRBD1 (5 bases). Germline V CDR1 and CDR2: SEHNR, FQNEAQ (reference sequence). V was pared by 4 bases and J by 1 base, with 12 bases between. There are 15 residues in the CDR3. CDR3 in DNA: TGTGCCAGCAGCTCCTCCAGGGTAGGCACAGATACGCAGTATTTT. This gives the protein CASSSSRVGTDTQYF.

In this sample, this clonotype is medium-sized (0.01 to 0.1%). The chain links TRBV6-5 to TRBJ2-1, with 9 positions matching TRBD1. Germline CDR1 and CDR2: MNHEY and SVGAGI. Germline trimming cut 5 bases from V and 0 bases from J; bases unmatched to any gene: 2. The length of the CDR3 is 15 residues. The CDR3 region is CASSKTGGSYNEQFF. CDR3 sequence (DNA): TGTGCCAGCAGTAAGACAGGGGGCTCCTACAATGAGCAGTTCTTC.

The chain joins TRBV7-8 to TRBJ1-5, with 9 bases fitting TRBD1. The CDR3 length is 14 residues. CDR1 SGHVS and CDR2 FQNEAQ come from the germline V gene. Trimming took 7 bases from V and 3 from J; bases not matched to a gene: 4. The CDR3 DNA reads as TGTGCCAGCACCCGGGACAGGGTCAATCAGCCCCAGCATTTT. Translation gives CASTRDRVNQPQHF. Looking up the rest from reference TRBV7-8 and TRBJ1-5 gives the full variable domain: GAGVSQSPRYKVAKRGQDVALRCDPISGHVSLFWYQQALGQGPEFLTYFQNEAQLDKSGLPSDRFFAERPEGSVSTLKIQRTQQEDSAVYLCASTRDRVNQPQHFGDGTRLSIL.